The T cell receptor beta chain under discussion was sequenced for a study of glioma-infiltrating T cells. Amplification of TCR alpha and beta CDR3 regions from RNA used iRepertoire nested multiplex PCR. TCRdb re-called the multiplex PCR reads with MiXCR, one entry per CDR3 protein. Counted here are approximately 190,000 distinct CDR3 sequences, 25% to 35% occurring once; the ten biggest clones make up 20%. The germline V gene encodes CDR1 SGHTA and CDR2 FQGNSA. V shed 6 bases, J shed 6 bases, and the junction held 11 bases outside the gene matches. CDR3 length: 15 residues. The sample was glioma tissue, nonneoplastic brain tissue, or PBMCs (not recorded which). The receptor was isolated from a human donor with low-grade glioma or glioblastoma, undergoing nonglioma brain surgery, or in good health (not recorded which). The chain is built from TRBV7-2 and TRBJ1-5; TRBD1 matches at 7 bases. CDR3 protein: CASSRGGVYSQPQHF. The CDR3 DNA follows: TGTGCCAGCAGTAGAGGGGGCGTTTACAGTCAGCCCCAGCATTTT.